This TCR beta chain was retrieved from a study of cytomegalovirus exposure and HLA in healthy donors (dated by TCRdb to 2015 to 2018). For context, the study as a whole: An earlier analysis of approximately 640 of the donors reported more than 250 Gb of sequence data and around 110 million unique TCR beta sequences from approximately 180 million T cells. Roughly 300 gigabases of sequencing data and around 88 million unique TCR sequences made up an early release that covered 500 to 700 HLA-typed donors. The genetic ancestry cluster associated with self-reported Caucasian donors included about 84% of the 398 genotyped donors. The aim of the study was to test whether cataloging public T cell receptors could identify signatures of past pathogen exposure. The study used immunosequencing to profile the T cell repertoires of 666 subjects and linked those repertoires to cytomegalovirus serostatus. In addition to the first cohort of 666 subjects, a separate validation cohort of 100 to 150 different subjects was used. To predict cytomegalovirus infection status, the study brought together high-throughput TCR immunosequencing, statistical association of individual TCRs with disease status, and machine learning. In a later analysis, previously published TCR beta repertoires from 670 or so donors were re-analyzed and high-resolution HLA genotyping was added so that TCR occurrence patterns could be studied. Rather than drawing on any new phenotypic data, the later analysis identified candidate immune exposures from TCR beta sequences and the way those sequences occurred across donors. An earlier analysis of 587 of the donors used high-throughput TCR beta sequencing to judge whether each TCR beta V gene segment behaved as functional or pseudogenic. Donor age, sex, ethnicity and CMV serostatus were collected together with the repertoire data. A later genetic analysis took genome-wide SNP genotypes for about 55% of the roughly 700 donors and used that subset as a discovery cohort. Every repertoire in the discovery cohort had been generated on one and the same sequencing platform. Both class I and class II loci were covered by HLA typing, at four-digit resolution. The number of typed donors differed by locus: about 629-640 for A, B, C, DRB1 and DQB1; some 500 for DQA1; 606 for DPA1; and roughly 450 for DPB1. Roughly five DR-DQ haplotypes were handled as single units for association and clustering, since linkage in the cohort was strong. Among 300 to 450 genotyped donors of the cohort, an average of approximately 230,000 unique TCR beta nucleotide sequences were sequenced per donor, 15% to 20% of them non-productive.

In total, approximately 690 healthy bone marrow donors made up the cohort. Cohort members were all nominally healthy when sampled, although unrecorded immune exposures were likely present. The donor was CMV seropositive and was included in the group of some 290 seropositive cohort members. Every donor gave a peripheral blood sample, and the peripheral blood mononuclear cells from that sample were used for TCR beta sequencing. Genomic DNA extraction from the blood cell samples was performed with the Qiagen DNeasy Blood Extraction Kit. Beyond this particular receptor, the publication reports: A later analysis found that TCR association rates varied across HLA loci, with DRB1 alleles showing the most associated TCRs and HLA-C alleles the fewest. Across donors, most TCR sequences were observed very rarely, whereas some public TCRs were present in many individuals. A total of around 150 TCR beta chains were listed by the study as associated with cytomegalovirus. A group of highly shared sequence variants was considered likely to be a technical artifact of the sequencing pipeline. This cohort had only TCR beta chains sequenced, and the lack of alpha or paired-chain data limited which features could be detected. The classifier was reported to diagnose cytomegalovirus status with high specificity and sensitivity in both the original and validation cohorts. According to a later genetic analysis, donors in an Asian-associated ancestry cluster had fewer N-insertions in productive TCRs than the approximately 700-donor mean. A later analysis found that HLA-associated TCR beta chains were more clonally expanded and had lower generation probabilities than equally common non-associated chains. Because counts were too low, around 17 rarely observed V segments, including chromosome 9 orphons, were left out of the earlier analysis of 500 to 650 of the donors. The authors suggested that the approach could potentially be extended to other disease states and immunological phenotypes. According to a later analysis, most CMV-associated TCR beta chains appeared to be HLA-restricted, and the HLA associations seemed to be driven largely by CMV exposure. Assigning TCR associations to individual alleles was difficult when HLA alleles, especially DR and DQ, strongly co-occurred. Because some donors lacked HLA typing at each locus, the association tests relied only on the typed subset. A further reported finding was that TCR beta sequences accurately predicted the HLA-A and HLA-B alleles for most subjects in the first cohort. An association between a missense DCLRE1C variant and V-gene and J-gene trimming of TCR beta chains was found in a later genetic analysis and replicated in an independent cohort. Correlated functional status among segregating V segments might reflect linkage disequilibrium, but an unknown experimental factor could not be ruled out. Sequencing depth was assumed to be roughly uniform across donors in the presence/absence analyses, though that assumption may not hold. The 87-base-pair reads could not distinguish some IMGT-functional V segments, including TRBV6-2 and TRBV6-3, so those segments were excluded. In vitro tests confirmed that three of the cytomegalovirus-associated TCR beta chains recognize cytomegalovirus antigens. A later analysis reported that several top co-occurrence clusters appeared linked to parvovirus B19, influenza, CMV and Epstein-Barr virus. In an earlier analysis of approximately 590 of the donors, most TCR beta V segments were observed in productive rearrangements about 87% or about 30% of the time, broadly matching IMGT annotations. In a later analysis, 15,000 to 20,000 TCR beta sequences were associated with specific HLA alleles at a false discovery rate of 0.05. Immune exposure information for the cohort was limited to CMV serostatus.

This clone occurred once. No antigen is known for it. Base qualities are missing; no much larger clone stands one base away. Receptor libraries were prepared by the immunoSEQ multiplex PCR assay. For the multiplex PCR, a mixture combining 60 forward primers for TCR Vbeta segments and 13 reverse primers for TCR Jbeta segments was used. A multiplex PCR assay on genomic DNA amplified the CDR3 region of rearranged TCR beta genes. The Illumina HiSeq System was used to sequence the amplified TCR beta libraries as 87-base-pair reads. Regarding the original processing steps: In a later analysis, some 80 million unique TCR beta chains were counted across the roughly 700 repertoires, and some 10 million of these chains were shared by at least two donors. Raw reads were error-corrected and collapsed into unique sequences by a nearest-neighbor algorithm in which closely related sequences were merged to remove PCR and sequencing errors. To assign V, D and J gene segments, CDR3 sequences were aligned to IMGT reference sequences. Each retained sequence needed at least a six-nucleotide match to both a V gene segment and a J gene segment. Rearrangements were classified as productive when the CDR3 lacked stop codons and remained in frame with V and J, and all other rearrangements were classified as non-productive. Following IMGT convention, CDR3 was defined as the stretch from the second conserved V-encoded cysteine up to the conserved J-encoded phenylalanine. The earlier analysis of a few hundred of the donors excluded sequences that lacked an unambiguous match to a single V gene segment. An earlier analysis of a few hundred of the donors classified V segments as functional when productive rearrangements were above 56.7% and as segregating when the standard deviation between donors was above 5%. A statistical classification framework was developed to diagnose cytomegalovirus status using the catalog of TCR beta chain sequences. In a later analysis, TCR nucleotide sequences were compared against IMGT/GENE-DB human TR gene sequences so that V and J genes could be assigned. In a later analysis, CDR3 sequences and most-parsimonious VDJ recombination scenarios were assigned using the TCRdist pipeline. A later analysis defined each TCR beta chain by its CDR3 amino acid sequence plus V-gene family, and excluded reads lacking a unique V-gene family. To address suspected cross-contamination and a sequencing artifact, a later analysis removed roughly 580 highly shared, low-generation-probability nucleotide sequences. In a later analysis, a clonal expansion index for each public chain was calculated from normalized within-repertoire ranks of inferred template counts. In a later analysis, generation probabilities were computed using a VDJ recombination model fitted to out-of-frame rearrangements, and the results were checked against IGoR. A later analysis scored TCR-TCR, TCR-HLA and TCR-CMV co-occurrence with hypergeometric tests, applying a repertoire-size bias correction to TCR pairs. False discovery rates were estimated in a later analysis by permuting HLA or CMV assignments 20 times. A later analysis grouped co-occurring TCRs with DBSCAN, adding TCRdist sequence similarity when clustering within HLA-allele-positive subsets. Repertoires with fewer than 30,000 or more than 120,000 public chains were left out of co-occurrence clustering, as were four to six repertoires with anomalous nucleotide sharing. TCRdb re-hosts the immuneACCESS table, in-frame sequences only. Its copies lack some clones; in the studies checked, an unresolved V gene accounts for under half of them, and the cause for the rest is not known. That table gives V, J and clone size, and the DNA gave D and trimming. The sample yields roughly 200,000 clones; approximately 80% were counted once. Roughly an eighth of the sample rests with the top ten.

CDR1 SGHRS and CDR2 YFSETQ are derived from the germline V gene. The CDR3 holds 15 amino acids from the cysteine to the phenylalanine. The retained sequence is limited to the CDR3, 45 bases, with the frame set at the first base. A distance of 10 bases separates the germline ends of V and J, which lose 0 bases and 3 bases respectively. The chain couples TRBV5-1 to TRBJ2-1; the D gene is possibly TRBD2, with 5 bases matching. The specimen was PBMCs. The receptor's source is a woman aged 25 to 45 in good health and CMV-seropositive. The nucleotide sequence is TGCGCCAGCAGCTTGGCGGGATCTAGCTACAATGAGCAGTTCTTC. This encodes CASSLAGSSYNEQFF.